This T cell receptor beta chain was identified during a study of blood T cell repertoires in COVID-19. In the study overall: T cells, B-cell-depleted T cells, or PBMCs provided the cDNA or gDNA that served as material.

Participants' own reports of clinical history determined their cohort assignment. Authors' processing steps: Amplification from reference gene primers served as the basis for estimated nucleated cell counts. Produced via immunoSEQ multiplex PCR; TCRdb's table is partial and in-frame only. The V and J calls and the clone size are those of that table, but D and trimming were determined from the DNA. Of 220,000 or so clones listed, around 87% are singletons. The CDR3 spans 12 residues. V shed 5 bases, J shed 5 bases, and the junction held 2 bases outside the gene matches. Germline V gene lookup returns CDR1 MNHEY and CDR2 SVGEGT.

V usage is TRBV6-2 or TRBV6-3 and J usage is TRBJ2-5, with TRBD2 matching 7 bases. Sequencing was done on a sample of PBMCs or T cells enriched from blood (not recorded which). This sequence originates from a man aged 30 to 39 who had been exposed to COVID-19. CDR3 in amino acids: CASSRDYETQYF. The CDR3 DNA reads TGTGCCAGCAGTAGGGACTATGAGACCCAGTACTTC.